Sequencing of this T cell receptor beta chain was carried out in a study of T cells after yellow fever vaccination. At the level of the study: SMART-Seq v4 Ultra Low Input prepared the low-cell-number fractions.

This CDR3 contains 12 residues. CDR1 MGHRA and CDR2 YSYEKL come from the germline V gene. A universal primer site and UMIs were added as TCR cDNA was made by 5'RACE template switching. MiXCR was run by TCRdb on the 5' RACE reads, yielding one entry per CDR3 protein. The sample lists some 250,000 distinct CDR3 sequences; roughly 7.2% were seen once. This clonotype appeared a few times. One end of the junction is discordant with germline, which a read error may explain. The chain recombines TRBV4-1 with TRBJ2-1; no clear D gene. The TCR sequence derives from a man aged 25 to 40 who received the YFV17D yellow fever vaccine. This specimen was CD4+ T cells sorted from PBMCs, taken 15 days after the yellow fever booster vaccination. CDR3 sequence reads: CASSQTGYSQVF. DNA for the CDR3: TGCGCCAGCAGCCAAACGGGCTACTCTCAGGTCTTC.